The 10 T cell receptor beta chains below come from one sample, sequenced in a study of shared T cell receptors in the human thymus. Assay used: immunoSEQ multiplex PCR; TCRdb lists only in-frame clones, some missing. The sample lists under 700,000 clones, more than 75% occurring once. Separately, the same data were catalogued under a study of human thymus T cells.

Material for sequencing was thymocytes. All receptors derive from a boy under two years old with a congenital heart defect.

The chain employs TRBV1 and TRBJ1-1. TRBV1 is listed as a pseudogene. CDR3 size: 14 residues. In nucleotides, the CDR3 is TGCACCAGCAGCCAAGGGCCTGGAGGGACTGAAGCTTTCTTT. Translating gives CTSSQGPGGTEAFF.

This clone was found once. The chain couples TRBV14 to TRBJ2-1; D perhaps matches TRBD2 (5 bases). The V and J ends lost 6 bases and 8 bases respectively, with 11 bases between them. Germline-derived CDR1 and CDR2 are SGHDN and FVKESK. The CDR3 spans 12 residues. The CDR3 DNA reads TGTGCCAGCAGGAGGGAGTTCGATGAGCAGTTCTTC. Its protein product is CASRREFDEQFF.

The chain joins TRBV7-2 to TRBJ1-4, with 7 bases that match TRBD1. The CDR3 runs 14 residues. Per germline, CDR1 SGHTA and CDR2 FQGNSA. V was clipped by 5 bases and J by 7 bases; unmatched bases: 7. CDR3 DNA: TGTGCCAGCAGCCTCCCAGACAGGGCTGAAAAACTGTTTTTT. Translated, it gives CASSLPDRAEKLFF.

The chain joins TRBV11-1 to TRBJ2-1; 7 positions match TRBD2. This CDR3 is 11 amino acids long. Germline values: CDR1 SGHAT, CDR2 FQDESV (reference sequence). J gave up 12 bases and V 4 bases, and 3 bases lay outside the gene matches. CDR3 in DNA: TGTGCCAGCAGCTCAATAGCGGGGCAGTTCTTC. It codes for CASSSIAGQFF.

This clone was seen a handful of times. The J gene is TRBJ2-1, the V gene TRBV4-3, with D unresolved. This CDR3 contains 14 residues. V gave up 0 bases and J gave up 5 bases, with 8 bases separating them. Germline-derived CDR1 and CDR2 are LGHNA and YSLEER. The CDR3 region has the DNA TGCGCCAGCAGCCAAGATTGCCAGGACAATGAGCAGTTCTTC. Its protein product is CASSQDCQDNEQFF.

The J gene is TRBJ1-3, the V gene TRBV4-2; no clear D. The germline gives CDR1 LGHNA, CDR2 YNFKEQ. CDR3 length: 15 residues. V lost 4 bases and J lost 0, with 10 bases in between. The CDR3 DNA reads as TGTGCCAGCAGCCTCGGACGGGACTCTGGAAACACCATATATTTT. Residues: CASSLGRDSGNTIYF.

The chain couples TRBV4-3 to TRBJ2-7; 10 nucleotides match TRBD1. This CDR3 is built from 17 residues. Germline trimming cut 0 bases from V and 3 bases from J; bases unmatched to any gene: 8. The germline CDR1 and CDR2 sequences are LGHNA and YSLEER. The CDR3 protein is CASSQDKDRGGNYEQYF. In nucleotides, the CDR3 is TGCGCCAGCAGCCAAGATAAGGACAGGGGGGGAAACTACGAGCAGTACTTC.

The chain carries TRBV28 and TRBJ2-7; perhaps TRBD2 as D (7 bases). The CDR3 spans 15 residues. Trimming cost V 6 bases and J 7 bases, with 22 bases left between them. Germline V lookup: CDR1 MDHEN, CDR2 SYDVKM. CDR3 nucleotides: TGTGCCAGCAGGCGGGGACTGAGGGGGGAGGGGGAGCAGTACTTC. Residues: CASRRGLRGEGEQYF. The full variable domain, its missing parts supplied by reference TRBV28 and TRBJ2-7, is DVKVTQSSRYLVKRTGEKVFLECVQDMDHENMFWYRQDPGLGLRLIYFSYDVKMKEKGDIPEGYSVSREKKERFSLILESASTNQTSMYLCASRRGLRGEGEQYFGPGTRLTVT.

The CDR3 region has the DNA TGTGCCAGCAGTTTATGGGGCGCGAATCAGCCCCAGCATTTT. It translates to CASSLWGANQPQHF. The chain recombines TRBV28 with TRBJ1-5; the D is unclear. V shed 0 bases and J shed 4 bases, with 7 bases lying between them. CDR1 MDHEN and CDR2 SYDVKM come from the germline V gene. This CDR3 comprises 14 residues.

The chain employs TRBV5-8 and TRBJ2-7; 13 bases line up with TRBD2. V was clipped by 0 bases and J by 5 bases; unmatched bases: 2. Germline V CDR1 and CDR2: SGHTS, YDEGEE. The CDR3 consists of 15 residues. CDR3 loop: CASSLEGLAGHEQYF. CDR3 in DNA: TGTGCCAGCAGCTTGGAGGGACTAGCGGGACACGAGCAGTACTTC.